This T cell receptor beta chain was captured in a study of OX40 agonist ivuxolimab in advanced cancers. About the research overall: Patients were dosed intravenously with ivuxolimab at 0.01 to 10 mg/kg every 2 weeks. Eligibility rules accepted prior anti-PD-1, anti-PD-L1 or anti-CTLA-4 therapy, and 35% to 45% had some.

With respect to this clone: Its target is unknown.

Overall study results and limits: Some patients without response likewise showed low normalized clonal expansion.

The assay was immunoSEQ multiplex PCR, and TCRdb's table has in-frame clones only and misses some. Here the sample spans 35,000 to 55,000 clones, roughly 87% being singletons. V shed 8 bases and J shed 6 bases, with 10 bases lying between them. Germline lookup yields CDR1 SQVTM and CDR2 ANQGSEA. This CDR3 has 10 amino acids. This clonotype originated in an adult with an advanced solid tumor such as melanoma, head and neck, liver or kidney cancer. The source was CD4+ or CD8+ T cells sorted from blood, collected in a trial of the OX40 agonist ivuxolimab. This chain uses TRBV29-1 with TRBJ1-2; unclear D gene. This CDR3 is CSTWEDGYTF. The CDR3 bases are TGCAGCACTTGGGAAGATGGCTACACCTTC.